This T cell receptor beta chain is from a study of CD8 T cell repertoires and HIV-1 epitope variants. Only in-frame clones appear in the TCRdb table, and some are missing; sequencing was by immunoSEQ multiplex PCR. The sample has under 100,000 clones, almost 75% seen once; the top ten hold 20% to 30%. V shed 4 bases and J 4 bases; nucleotides not matched to a gene: 9. The germline V gene encodes CDR1 SGHKS and CDR2 YYEKEE (reference sequence). The CDR3 contains 16 residues. This sequence originates from a male donor with HIV. Material: uncultured baseline CD8+ T cells from peripheral blood mononuclear cells (PBMCs). The chain employs TRBV5-5 and TRBJ2-7; 12 bases fit TRBD2. The CDR3, as DNA: TGTGCCAGCAGCGACCCTAGCGGGGGGGCTTTGTACGAGCAGTACTTC. It translates to CASSDPSGGALYEQYF.